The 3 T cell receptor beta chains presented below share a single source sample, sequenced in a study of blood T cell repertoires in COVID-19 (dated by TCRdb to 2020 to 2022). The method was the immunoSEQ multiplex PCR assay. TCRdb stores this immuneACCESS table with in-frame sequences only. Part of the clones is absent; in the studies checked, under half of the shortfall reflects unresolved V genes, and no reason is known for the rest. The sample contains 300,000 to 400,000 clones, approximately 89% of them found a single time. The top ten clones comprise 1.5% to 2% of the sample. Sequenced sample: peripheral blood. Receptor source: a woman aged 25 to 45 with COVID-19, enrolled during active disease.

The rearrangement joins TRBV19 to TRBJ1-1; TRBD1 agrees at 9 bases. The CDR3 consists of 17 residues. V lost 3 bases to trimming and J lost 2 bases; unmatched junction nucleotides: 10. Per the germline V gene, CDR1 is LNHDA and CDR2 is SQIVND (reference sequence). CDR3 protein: CASSIRTAQGANTEAFF. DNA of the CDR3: TGTGCCAGTAGTATTAGGACCGCACAGGGGGCAAACACTGAAGCTTTCTTT.

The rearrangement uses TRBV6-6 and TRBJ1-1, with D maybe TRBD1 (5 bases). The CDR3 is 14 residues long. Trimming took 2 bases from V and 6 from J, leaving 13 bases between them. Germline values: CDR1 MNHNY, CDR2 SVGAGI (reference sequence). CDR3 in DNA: TGTGCCAGCAGTTACACAAAGTGGGGGGCTGAAGCTTTCTTT. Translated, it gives CASSYTKWGAEAFF.

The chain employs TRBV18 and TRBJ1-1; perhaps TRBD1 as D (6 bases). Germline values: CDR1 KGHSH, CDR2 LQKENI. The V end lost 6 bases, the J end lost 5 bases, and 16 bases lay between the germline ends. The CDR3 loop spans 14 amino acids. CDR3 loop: CASSLGGPDTEAFF. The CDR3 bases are TGTGCCAGCTCCCTGGGGGGGCCGGATACTGAAGCTTTCTTT. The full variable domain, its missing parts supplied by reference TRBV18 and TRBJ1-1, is NAGVMQNPRHLVRRRGQEARLRCSPMKGHSHVYWYRQLPEEGLKFMVYLQKENIIDESGMPKERFSAEFPKEGPSILRIQQVVRGDSAAYFCASSLGGPDTEAFFGQGTRLTVV.